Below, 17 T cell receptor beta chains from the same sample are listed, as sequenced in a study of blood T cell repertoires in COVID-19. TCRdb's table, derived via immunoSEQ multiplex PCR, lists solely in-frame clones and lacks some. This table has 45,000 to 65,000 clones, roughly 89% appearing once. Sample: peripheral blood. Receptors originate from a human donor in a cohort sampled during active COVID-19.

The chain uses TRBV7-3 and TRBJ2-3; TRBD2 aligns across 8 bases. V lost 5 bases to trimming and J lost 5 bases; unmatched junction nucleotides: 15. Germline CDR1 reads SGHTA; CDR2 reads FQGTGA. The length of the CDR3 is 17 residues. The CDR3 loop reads CASSLRSSGALGDTQYF. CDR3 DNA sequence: TGTGCCAGCAGCCTCCGGAGTAGCGGGGCATTGGGAGATACGCAGTATTTT.

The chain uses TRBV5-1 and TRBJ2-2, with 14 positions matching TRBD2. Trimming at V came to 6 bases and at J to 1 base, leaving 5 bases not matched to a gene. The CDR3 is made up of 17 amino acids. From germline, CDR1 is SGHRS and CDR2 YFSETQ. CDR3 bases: TGCGCCAGCACCGATGGACTAGCGGGAGGGAACACCGGGGAGCTGTTTTTT. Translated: CASTDGLAGGNTGELFF.

CDR3 sequence (DNA): TGTGCCAGCAGTTTTCGGCAGAGGGTCACCGGGGAGCTGTTTTTT. Encoded protein: CASSFRQRVTGELFF. The chain employs TRBV28 and TRBJ2-2; a weak D match, TRBD2 (5 bases). The CDR3 has 15 residues. Germline V CDR1 and CDR2: MDHEN, SYDVKM. Trimming removed 3 bases at V and 4 bases at J, with 12 bases between.

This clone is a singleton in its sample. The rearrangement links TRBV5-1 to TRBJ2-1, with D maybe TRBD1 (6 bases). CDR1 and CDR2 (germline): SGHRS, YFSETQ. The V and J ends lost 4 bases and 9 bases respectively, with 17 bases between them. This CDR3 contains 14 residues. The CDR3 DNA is TGCGCCAGCAGCGTGACGGACAGCTTCCGTGAGCAGTTCTTC. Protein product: CASSVTDSFREQFF.

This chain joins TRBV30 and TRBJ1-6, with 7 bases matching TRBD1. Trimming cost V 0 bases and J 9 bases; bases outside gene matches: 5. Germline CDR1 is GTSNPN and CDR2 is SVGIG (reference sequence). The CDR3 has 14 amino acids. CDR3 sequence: CAWSVQQGTSPLHF. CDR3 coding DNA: TGTGCCTGGAGTGTGCAACAGGGGACTTCACCCCTCCACTTT. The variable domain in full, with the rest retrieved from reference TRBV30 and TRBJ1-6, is SQTIHQWPATLVQPVGSPLSLECTVEGTSNPNLYWYRQAAGRGLQLLFYSVGIGQISSEVPQNLSASRPQDRQFILSSKKLLLSDSGFYLCAWSVQQGTSPLHFGNGTRLTVT.

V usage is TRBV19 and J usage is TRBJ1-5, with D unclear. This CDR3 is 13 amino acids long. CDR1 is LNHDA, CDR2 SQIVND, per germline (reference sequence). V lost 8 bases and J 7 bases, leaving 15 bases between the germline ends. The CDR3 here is CASVASPAQPQHF. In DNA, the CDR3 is TGTGCCAGTGTAGCCTCCCCGGCGCAGCCCCAGCATTTT.

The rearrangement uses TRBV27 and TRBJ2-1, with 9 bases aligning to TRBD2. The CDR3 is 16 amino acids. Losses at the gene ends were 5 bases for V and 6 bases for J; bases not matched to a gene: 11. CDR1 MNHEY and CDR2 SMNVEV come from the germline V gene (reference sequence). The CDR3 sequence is CASSPKAGGPGNEQFF. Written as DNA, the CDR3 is TGTGCCAGCAGTCCCAAGGCGGGGGGGCCGGGCAATGAGCAGTTCTTC.

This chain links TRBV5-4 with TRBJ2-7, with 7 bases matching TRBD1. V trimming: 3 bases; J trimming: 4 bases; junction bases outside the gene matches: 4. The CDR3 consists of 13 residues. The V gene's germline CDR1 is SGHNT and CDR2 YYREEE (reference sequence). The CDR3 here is CASSSDRVYEQYF. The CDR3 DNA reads TGTGCCAGCAGCTCCGACAGGGTATACGAGCAGTACTTC.

CDR3 in amino acids: CASSYSRGAGEAFF. The DNA of the CDR3 is TGTGCCAGCAGTTACTCGCGGGGGGCAGGTGAAGCTTTCTTT. The rearrangement joins TRBV6-5 to TRBJ1-1, with D perhaps matching TRBD1 (6 bases). Trimming removed 0 bases from V and 7 bases from J, with 12 bases in between. The CDR3 contains 14 residues. Germline lookup yields CDR1 MNHEY and CDR2 SVGAGI.

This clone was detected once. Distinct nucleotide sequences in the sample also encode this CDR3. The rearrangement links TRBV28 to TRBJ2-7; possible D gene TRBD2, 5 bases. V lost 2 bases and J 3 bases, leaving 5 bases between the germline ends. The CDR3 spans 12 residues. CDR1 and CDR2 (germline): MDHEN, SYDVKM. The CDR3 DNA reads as TGTGCCAGCAGTTTACGGGGCTACGAGCAGTACTTC. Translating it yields CASSLRGYEQYF. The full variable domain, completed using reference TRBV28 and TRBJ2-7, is DVKVTQSSRYLVKRTGEKVFLECVQDMDHENMFWYRQDPGLGLRLIYFSYDVKMKEKGDIPEGYSVSREKKERFSLILESASTNQTSMYLCASSLRGYEQYFGPGTRLTVT.

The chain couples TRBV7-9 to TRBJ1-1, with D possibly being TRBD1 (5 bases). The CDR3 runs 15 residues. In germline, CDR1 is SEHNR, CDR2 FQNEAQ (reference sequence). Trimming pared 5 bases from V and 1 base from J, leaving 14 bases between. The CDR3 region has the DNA TGTGCCAGCAGCCCTCGGGGGACCCGGAACACTGAAGCTTTCTTT. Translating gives CASSPRGTRNTEAFF.

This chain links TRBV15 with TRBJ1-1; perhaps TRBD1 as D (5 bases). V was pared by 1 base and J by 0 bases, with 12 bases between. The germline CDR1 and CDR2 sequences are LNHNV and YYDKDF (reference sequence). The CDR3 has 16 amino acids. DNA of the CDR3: TGTGCCACCAGCAGAGGGGGCGGGATTATGAACACTGAAGCTTTCTTT. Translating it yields CATSRGGGIMNTEAFF.

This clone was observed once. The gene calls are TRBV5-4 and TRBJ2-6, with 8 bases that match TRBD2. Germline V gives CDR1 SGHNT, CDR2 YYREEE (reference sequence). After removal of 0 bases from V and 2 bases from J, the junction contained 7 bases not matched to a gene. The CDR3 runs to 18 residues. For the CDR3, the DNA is TGTGCCAGCAGCTTGGGTAGCGGGAATAACCCTGGGGCCAACGTCCTGACTTTC. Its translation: CASSLGSGNNPGANVLTF.

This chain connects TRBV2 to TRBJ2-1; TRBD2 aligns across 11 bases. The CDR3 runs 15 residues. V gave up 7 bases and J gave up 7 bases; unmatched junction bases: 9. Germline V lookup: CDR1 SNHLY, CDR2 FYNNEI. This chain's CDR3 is CASTEKGLAENEQFF. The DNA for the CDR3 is TGTGCCAGCACGGAGAAGGGACTAGCGGAGAATGAGCAGTTCTTC.

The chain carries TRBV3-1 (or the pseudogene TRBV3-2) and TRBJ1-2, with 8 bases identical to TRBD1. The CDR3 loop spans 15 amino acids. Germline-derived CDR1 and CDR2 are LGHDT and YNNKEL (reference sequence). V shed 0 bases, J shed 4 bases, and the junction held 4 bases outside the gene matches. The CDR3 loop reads CASSQDWGQAYGYTF. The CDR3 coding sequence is TGTGCCAGCAGCCAAGATTGGGGACAGGCCTATGGCTACACCTTC.

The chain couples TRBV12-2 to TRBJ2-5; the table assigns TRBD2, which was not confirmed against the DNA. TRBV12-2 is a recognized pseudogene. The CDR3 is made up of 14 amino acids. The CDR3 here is CASRLGPRYETQYF. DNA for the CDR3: TGTGCAAGTCGCTTAGGTCCACGGTACGAGACCCAGTACTTC.

CDR3 region: CASSLAPGANSPLHF. The CDR3 DNA reads TGTGCCAGCAGCTTAGCGCCAGGGGCCAATTCACCCCTCCACTTT. The V call is TRBV7-9, the J call TRBJ1-6, with D tentatively TRBD1 (6 bases). The length of the CDR3 is 15 residues. The V gene's germline CDR1 is SEHNR and CDR2 FQNEAQ (reference sequence). The V gene lost 0 bases and the J gene lost 7 bases, with 10 bases spanning the gap.